This TCR beta chain originates from a study of blood T cells in healthy people across ages (dated by TCRdb to the mid-2010s). Study-level background: In model experiments, template switching captured roughly one uniquely barcoded TCR beta cDNA molecule for every two T cells. Age-related changes in TCR beta repertoire diversity were measured in the study by deep sequencing normalized with unique cDNA molecular identifiers. The donors were divided into four age groups: young (average about 15 years), middle-aged (around 41), aged (roughly 60) and long-lived (roughly 86). For two donors (one aged 18 to 30 and one aged 80 or older), the study analyzed two additional independent replicas of 1 million unique cDNA reads from the same blood draw.

In the case of this clonotype: Its recognized antigen is unknown. Per-base qualities were not stored, and no clone one base away is much larger.

The germline V gene specifies SGHRS as CDR1 and YFSETQ as CDR2. At the junction V is shortened by 4 bases and J by 4 bases, with 20 bases in between. Spanning cysteine to phenylalanine, the CDR3 consists of 17 amino acids. Kept here is only the CDR3 DNA, which spans 51 bases and is read in frame from base 1. Library prep was done by 5' RACE. The instrument was an Illumina HiSeq 2500. A second PCR of roughly 7 to 12 cycles was run with a J-beta primer mix and a sample-barcoded 5' primer. Each TCR beta cDNA molecule received a unique molecular identifier from a template-switch 5' adaptor carrying 12 random nucleotides. At least 2.5 million CDR3-containing paired-end reads were obtained from each sample. The Mint cDNA synthesis kit, primed by a TRBC-specific oligonucleotide, was used to synthesize first-strand cDNA from all RNA. After uracil-DNA glycosylase treatment, a first 18-cycle PCR used universal primers M1SS and BC2_uni_R on all cDNA. As for how the authors treated the data: For normalization, 1 million high-quality reads were randomly selected from each sample, with every read carrying a distinct molecular identifier. Reads sharing molecular identifiers were discarded rather than binned into consensus sequences. CDR3 identification, clonotype clustering and error correction used MiTCR with a Q25 quality threshold and the strictest error-elimination algorithm. A nonparametric unseen species model with Euler transformation was used to estimate lower-bound total TCR beta diversity. In TCRdb, the public reads were trimmed at Q25 with fastp and aligned with MiXCR, with productive beta chains retained. Each CDR3 protein gets just one entry, which takes the most common genes and DNA from the rows behind it. These V and J calls derive from TCRdb rather than the authors' analysis. This sample holds around 1,000,000 distinct CDR3 sequences; almost 25% were observed only once. The ten top clones hold approximately 0.7% of the sample.

The roughly 39 donors, aged about 6 to 95 years, were systemically healthy Caucasian individuals from Russia. Each donor gave ten milliliters of peripheral blood, collected into EDTA-treated Vacutainer tubes. PBMCs were isolated by Ficoll-Paque density-gradient centrifugation, with at least 6 million obtained per sample. Trizol reagent was used to extract total RNA from the PBMCs, yielding at least 6 micrograms per sample. For every donor, flow cytometry on a PBMC aliquot measured the percentage of naive CD45RAhigh/CD27high T cells. The paper's findings and limits, for the study overall: As age increased, observed TCR beta diversity per million T cells dropped in a roughly linear way, and a significant reduction was already evident by age approximately 40. Compared with the aged group, the long-lived group had more naive CD4+ T cells, fewer expanded clones and increased TCR diversity, suggesting age selection. There was a strong correlation between observed TCR beta diversity and the percentage of naive T cells measured by flow cytometry. Total diversity estimates from one million sequenced T cells were considered lower bounds and underestimates. Because profiling used bulk unsorted PBMCs, naive and antigen-experienced compartments could not be compared conclusively. Because the CMV infection status of the donors was unknown, age-related changes in expanded clonotypes may potentially have been confounded.

These records were also assigned to another study, of T cells of mothers and their children. The second publication reports: Donors were nine systemically healthy Caucasian individuals: three mothers and their six children. cDNA synthesis consumed the entire amount of extracted RNA, loaded at about 1.5 ug RNA in each 15 ul reaction. Sample barcodes and 2-4 random nucleotides were added via the M1S primer in the second PCR. More than 9 million TCR beta CDR3 reads were obtained from each mother, and 2.5 million to 3 million reads were obtained from each child. Thymic selection shapes the output of TCR recombination in a similar way in related and unrelated pairs, and inherited differences have a minor effect. Related mother-child pairs always showed normalized repertoire overlap that was slightly higher than in unrelated mother-child pairs, though the difference was never significant. Persistent microchimeric T cell clones were not detected, at a sensitivity of approximately 100 clones per million clonotypes. Deep NGS was used in the study to compare the TCR beta repertoires of mothers and children and to look for features that separate related mother-child pairs from unrelated individuals. On average, the children were about 10 +/- 4 years old, while the mothers were around 42 +/- 4 years old. After adapter ligation with NEBNext reagents, the libraries were sequenced on Illumina HiSeq 2000 with 100+100 nt paired-end reads. To prevent cross-contamination, the mother and child libraries were prepared one month apart and sequenced in separate runs. For each donor, between about 450,000 and 2,300,000 distinct TCR beta clonotypes were identified. Naive TCR beta clonotypes were estimated from low-frequency clonotypes matched to each donor's FACS-determined naive share, without sorting.

Sequenced material: blood. The chain is made from TRBV5-1 and TRBJ2-2, with the D gene tentatively TRBD1 or TRBD2, based on 5 matching bases in each. This clonotype was sampled from a girl between 2 and 10 years old in good health. The DNA sequence is given as TGCGCCAGCAGCGATGGCCCCTCGGGACCCAGCACCGGGGAGCTGTTTTTT. It encodes CASSDGPSGPSTGELFF.